This is a list of T cell receptor beta chains from one sample in a study of blood T cell repertoires in COVID-19. Libraries were prepared by immunoSEQ multiplex PCR; TCRdb keeps only in-frame clonotypes and omits some of them. This sample carries around 95,000 clones, 85% to 90% of them seen once, and the ten largest clones take roughly 13%. Sequences were obtained from peripheral blood. These receptors were collected from a human donor in a cohort sampled during active COVID-19. The CDR3 runs from the conserved cysteine through the conserved F or W. The D gene is left open where the match is weak.

V	J	D	CDR3	DNA
TRBV5-1	TRBJ1-2	TRBD1	CASSSGTVDGYTF	TGCGCCAGCAGCTCCGGGACAGTAGACGGCTACACCTTC
TRBV27	TRBJ2-3	NA	CASSFARGYDTQYF	TGTGCCAGCAGTTTCGCTAGAGGATACGATACGCAGTATTTT
TRBV18	TRBJ1-4	TRBD1	CASSPVLPGQINEKLFF	TGTGCCAGCTCACCAGTACTACCGGGACAGATTAATGAAAAACTGTTTTTT
TRBV7-2	TRBJ2-2	NA	CASRPSRANTGELFF	TGTGCCAGCAGACCGAGCAGGGCGAACACCGGGGAGCTGTTTTTT
TRBV7-2	TRBJ2-7	NA	CASREGLAYEQYF	TGTGCCAGCAGGGAGGGGCTCGCCTACGAGCAGTACTTC
TRBV15	TRBJ1-5	TRBD1	CATSRDRWDRVSQPQHF	TGTGCCACCAGCAGAGATCGGTGGGACAGGGTTAGTCAGCCCCAGCATTTT
TRBV12-3/TRBV12-4	TRBJ1-5	TRBD1	CASRRDREIPQHF	TGTGCCAGCAGGCGAGACAGGGAAATTCCCCAGCATTTT
TRBV5-1	TRBJ1-6	NA	CASSLTLFGGNSPLHF	TGCGCCAGCAGCCTCACCCTATTCGGCGGTAATTCACCCCTCCACTTT
TRBV5-8	TRBJ2-5	TRBD2	CASSLAQRGSSTQYF	TGTGCCAGCAGCTTGGCCCAGCGGGGGTCTTCGACCCAGTACTTC
TRBV11-2	TRBJ1-3	NA	CASSLGIYSNSGNTIYF	TGTGCCAGCAGCTTAGGCATTTACAGCAACTCTGGAAACACCATATATTTT